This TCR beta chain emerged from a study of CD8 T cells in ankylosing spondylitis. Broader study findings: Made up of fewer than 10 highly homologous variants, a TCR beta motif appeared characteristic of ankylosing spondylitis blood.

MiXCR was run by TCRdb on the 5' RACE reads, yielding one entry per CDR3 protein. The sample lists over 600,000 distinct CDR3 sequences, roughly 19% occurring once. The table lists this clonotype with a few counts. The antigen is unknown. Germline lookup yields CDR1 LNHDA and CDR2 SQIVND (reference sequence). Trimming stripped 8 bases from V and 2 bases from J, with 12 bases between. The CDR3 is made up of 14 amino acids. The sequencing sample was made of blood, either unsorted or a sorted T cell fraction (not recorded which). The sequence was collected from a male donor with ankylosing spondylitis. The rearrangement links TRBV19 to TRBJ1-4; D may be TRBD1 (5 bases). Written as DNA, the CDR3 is TGTGCCAGTGCCTGGACACCGACTAATGAAAAACTGTTTTTT. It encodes CASAWTPTNEKLFF.